Below are 13 T cell receptor beta chains sequenced from a single sample in a study of OX40 agonist ivuxolimab in advanced cancers. TCRdb's table, derived via immunoSEQ multiplex PCR, lists solely in-frame clones and lacks some. The data show approximately 32,000 clones, with roughly nine tenths seen just once and approximately 9.7% held by the top ten. Sequenced material: CD4+ or CD8+ T cells sorted from blood, taken in a trial of the OX40 agonist ivuxolimab. The receptors originated from an adult with an advanced solid tumor such as melanoma, head and neck, liver or kidney cancer.

The chain uses TRBV2 and TRBJ1-1; D gene uncertain. The V and J ends lost 3 bases and 1 base respectively, with 6 bases between them. The V gene's germline CDR1 is SNHLY and CDR2 FYNNEI. The CDR3 loop spans 13 amino acids. This chain's CDR3 is CASSEVENTEAFF. The CDR3 DNA reads as TGTGCCAGCAGTGAGGTGGAGAACACTGAAGCTTTCTTT.

The V call is TRBV10-3, the J call TRBJ2-3; D remains unclear. The V and J ends lost 8 bases and 0 bases respectively, with 15 bases between them. The CDR3 totals 15 residues. Germline lookup yields CDR1 ENHRY and CDR2 SYGVKD. CDR3: CAIQSVRASTDTQYF. The CDR3 bases are TGTGCCATCCAGTCGGTTAGAGCTAGCACAGATACGCAGTATTTT.

The CDR3, as DNA: TGTGCCAGCGGGCTGGCGAGCGGGGCCAACGTCCTGACTTTC. Amino acids: CASGLASGANVLTF. The chain has TRBV2 and TRBJ2-6; D gene unclear. CDR1 is SNHLY, CDR2 FYNNEI, per germline. This CDR3 contains 14 residues. Trimming took 8 bases from V and 4 from J, leaving 12 bases between them. The variable domain in full, with the rest retrieved from reference TRBV2 and TRBJ2-6, is EPEVTQTPSHQVTQMGQEVILRCVPISNHLYFYWYRQILGQKVEFLVSFYNNEISEKSEIFDDQFSVERPDGSNFTLKIRSTKLEDSAMYFCASGLASGANVLTFGAGSRLTVL.

J is TRBJ2-1 and V is TRBV5-1; the D gene is possibly TRBD2 (5 bases). V shed 1 base and J shed 8 bases, with 10 bases lying between them. This CDR3 region has 13 residues. Germline CDR1 and CDR2: SGHRS and YFSETQ. CDR3 region: CASSLQQRDEQFF. The DNA of the CDR3 is TGCGCCAGCAGCTTGCAACAGAGGGATGAGCAGTTCTTC. Together with reference TRBV5-1 and TRBJ2-1, the CDR3 gives the full variable domain: KAGVTQTPRYLIKTRGQQVTLSCSPISGHRSVSWYQQTPGQGLQFLFEYFSETQRNKGNFPGRFSGRQFSNSRSEMNVSTLELGDSALYLCASSLQQRDEQFFGPGTRLTVL.

The CDR3 reads CASSSRGSDTEAFF. DNA of the CDR3: TGCGCCAGCAGTTCCCGGGGGTCGGACACTGAAGCTTTCTTT. The genes are TRBV5-1 and TRBJ1-1, with D possibly TRBD1 on 5 matching bases. The CDR3 loop spans 14 amino acids. Trimming stripped 5 bases from V and 3 bases from J, with 14 bases between. From germline, CDR1 is SGHRS and CDR2 YFSETQ.

The V and J genes are TRBV7-2 and TRBJ1-2, with 8 bases matching TRBD1. Germline-derived CDR1 and CDR2 are SGHTA and FQGNSA. This CDR3 region has 15 residues. V gave up 2 bases and J gave up 7 bases; unmatched junction bases: 9. The CDR3 DNA follows: TGTGCCAGCAGCTTACCCAGGGGGCAATCGGGTGGCTACACCTTC. Its protein is CASSLPRGQSGGYTF.

The chain is built from TRBV7-3 and TRBJ2-5; TRBD2 might be the D (6 bases). The V gene lost 4 bases and the J gene lost 5 bases, with 11 bases spanning the gap. Germline values: CDR1 SGHTA, CDR2 FQGTGA. The CDR3 has 13 amino acids. The CDR3 DNA follows: TGTGCCAGCAGCTCCCTAGGAGGGGAGACCCAGTACTTC. It translates to CASSSLGGETQYF.

This clone has only one observation. This chain connects TRBV18 to TRBJ2-3; 15 bases map to TRBD2. The V segment lost 6 bases and the J segment 8 bases; nucleotides outside the gene matches: 0. The CDR3 consists of 13 residues. The germline gives CDR1 KGHSH, CDR2 LQKENI. The CDR3 protein is CASSGLAGGTQYF. The CDR3 coding sequence is TGTGCCAGCTCGGGACTAGCGGGAGGTACGCAGTATTTT.

V gene TRBV6-5 combines with J gene TRBJ1-1, with no clear D. In germline, CDR1 is MNHEY, CDR2 SVGAGI. Trimming removed 6 bases from V and 0 bases from J, with 8 bases in between. The CDR3 spans 13 residues. Written as DNA, the CDR3 is TGTGCCAGCAGGCGGGCAGTGAACACTGAAGCTTTCTTT. This translates into CASRRAVNTEAFF.

V is TRBV2 and J is TRBJ1-1; D remains ambiguous. Germline V gene data show CDR1 as SNHLY and CDR2 as FYNNEI. The CDR3 has 13 amino acids. The V end lost 3 bases, the J end lost 1 base, and 6 bases lay between the germline ends. The CDR3 DNA follows: TGTGCCAGCAGTGAGGAGTCGAACACTGAAGCTTTCTTT. Translated, it gives CASSEESNTEAFF. Variable domain in full (rest from reference TRBV2 and TRBJ1-1): EPEVTQTPSHQVTQMGQEVILRCVPISNHLYFYWYRQILGQKVEFLVSFYNNEISEKSEIFDDQFSVERPDGSNFTLKIRSTKLEDSAMYFCASSEESNTEAFFGQGTRLTVV.

The chain links TRBV28 to TRBJ2-5; D remains unclear. Germline CDR1 and CDR2: MDHEN and SYDVKM. The CDR3 loop spans 15 amino acids. Trimming stripped 1 base from V and 5 bases from J, with 14 bases between. The CDR3 loop is CASSLFRANGETQYF. The CDR3 coding sequence is TGTGCCAGCAGTTTATTCCGAGCGAATGGGGAGACCCAGTACTTC.

Worth noting for this clone: This sample includes further DNA sequences coding for the same CDR3. In DNA, the CDR3 is TGCGCCAGCAGCTTGGGGGGCAGTAATCAGCCCCAGCATTTT. Its translation: CASSLGGSNQPQHF. This rearrangement joins TRBV5-1 to TRBJ1-5, with a weak D call TRBD1 (5 bases). The germline V gene encodes CDR1 SGHRS and CDR2 YFSETQ. V was clipped by 0 bases and J by 4 bases, with 8 bases between them. The CDR3 runs to 14 residues. The full variable domain, rest sourced from reference TRBV5-1 and TRBJ1-5, is KAGVTQTPRYLIKTRGQQVTLSCSPISGHRSVSWYQQTPGQGLQFLFEYFSETQRNKGNFPGRFSGRQFSNSRSEMNVSTLELGDSALYLCASSLGGSNQPQHFGDGTRLSIL.

This clone appeared a few times. The rearrangement joins TRBV29-1 to TRBJ1-1; D gene ambiguous. The germline V gene has CDR1 SQVTM and CDR2 ANQGSEA. The CDR3 runs 10 residues. The CDR3 coding sequence is TGCAGTACTGTAAACACTGAAGCTTTCTTT. Its translation: CSTVNTEAFF.